This passage covers 28 T cell receptor beta chains from one sample sequenced in a study of cytomegalovirus exposure and HLA in healthy donors. PCR amplification relied on 60 Vbeta primers (plus 13 Jbeta primers). Method: immunoSEQ multiplex PCR; TCRdb's copy keeps in-frame clones and lacks some. The top ten hold less than 4.5% of the sample, which has 150,000 to 200,000 clones, around 80% seen once. The sequencing input was PBMCs. The source is a woman in her sixties or seventies in good health and CMV-seropositive.

The rearrangement joins TRBV2 to TRBJ2-7, with 10 positions matching TRBD2. Germline V lookup: CDR1 SNHLY, CDR2 FYNNEI. The V gene end was trimmed by 5 bases and the J gene end by 3 bases; junction bases not matched to a gene: 7. The CDR3 consists of 15 residues. CDR3 protein: CASSPTSGTNYEQYF. DNA for the CDR3: TGTGCCAGCAGTCCCACTAGCGGGACCAACTACGAGCAGTACTTC.

This clone was recorded only once. The junction departs from the called germline gene at one end, perhaps through a read error. The chain recombines TRBV2 with TRBJ2-5, with a possible D match to TRBD1 (6 bases). CDR3 length equals 11 residues. The germline gives CDR1 SNHLY, CDR2 FYNNEI. CDR3 sequence (DNA): TGTGCCAGCAGTGTCAGACAGGAAGGGGACTTC. This sequence encodes CASSVRQEGDF.

The rearrangement uses TRBV28 and TRBJ2-7; D gene uncertain. Germline values: CDR1 MDHEN, CDR2 SYDVKM. This CDR3 region has 12 residues. V lost 4 bases and J lost 6, with 10 bases in between. Here the CDR3 reads CASSSAPSEQYF. The CDR3 DNA follows: TGTGCCAGCAGTTCCGCTCCCAGCGAGCAGTACTTC. Full variable domain (remainder filled in from reference TRBV28 and TRBJ2-7): DVKVTQSSRYLVKRTGEKVFLECVQDMDHENMFWYRQDPGLGLRLIYFSYDVKMKEKGDIPEGYSVSREKKERFSLILESASTNQTSMYLCASSSAPSEQYFGPGTRLTVT.

V and J are TRBV27 and TRBJ2-3; 7 bases match TRBD1. CDR1 and CDR2 (germline): MNHEY, SMNVEV (reference sequence). The ends lost 6 bases at V and 2 bases at J; junction bases unmatched: 5. The CDR3 length is 14 residues. CDR3 coding DNA: TGTGCCAGCAGCCGGACAGGTTCCACAGATACGCAGTATTTT. Translation gives CASSRTGSTDTQYF.

This rearrangement joins TRBV19 to TRBJ2-5; 10 bases are shared with TRBD1. V lost 6 bases and J lost 1; bases outside the gene matches: 8. The CDR3 length is 16 residues. Germline CDR1 LNHDA, CDR2 SQIVND (reference sequence). Here the CDR3 reads CASRPGQGDAQETQYF. The CDR3 bases are TGTGCCAGTAGGCCCGGACAGGGGGATGCCCAAGAGACCCAGTACTTC. The full variable domain, rest sourced from reference TRBV19 and TRBJ2-5, is DGGITQSPKYLFRKEGQNVTLSCEQNLNHDAMYWYRQDPGQGLRLIYYSQIVNDFQKGDIAEGYSVSREKKESFPLTVTSAQKNPTAFYLCASRPGQGDAQETQYFGPGTRLLVL.

This chain joins TRBV9 and TRBJ2-1, with TRBD2 matching 11 bases. Trimming cost V 3 bases and J 15 bases; bases outside gene matches: 11. Germline CDR1 and CDR2: SGDLS and YYNGEE. The CDR3 loop spans 14 amino acids. Written as DNA, the CDR3 is TGTGCCAGCAGCGCACTCATACTAGCGGGAGATTTGTTCTTC. Translation: CASSALILAGDLFF.

The chain links TRBV11-1 to TRBJ1-4; perhaps TRBD1 as D (5 bases). CDR1 and CDR2 (germline): SGHAT, FQDESV (reference sequence). V lost 4 bases and J lost 8, with 14 bases in between. The CDR3 totals 14 residues. CDR3 region: CASSSGHLEEKLFF. The CDR3 DNA reads TGTGCCAGCAGCTCTGGACACCTGGAGGAAAAACTGTTTTTT.

The gene calls are TRBV27 and TRBJ2-7; D might be TRBD1 (6 bases). Germline values: CDR1 MNHEY, CDR2 SMNVEV (reference sequence). V lost 8 bases and J lost 4, with 18 bases in between. This CDR3 contains 14 residues. In nucleotides, the CDR3 is TGTGCCAGCCGTGACAGGTTCGGTAGGTACGAGCAGTACTTC. Translated, it gives CASRDRFGRYEQYF.

The chain couples TRBV19 to TRBJ2-1; tentative D call: TRBD1 (5 bases). V lost 4 bases and J 0 bases, leaving 13 bases between the germline ends. CDR1 and CDR2 (germline): LNHDA, SQIVND (reference sequence). CDR3 length: 16 residues. The CDR3 is CASSSQGASSYNEQFF. CDR3 nucleotides: TGTGCCAGTAGTAGTCAAGGGGCGAGCTCCTACAATGAGCAGTTCTTC.

The J gene is TRBJ1-2, the V gene TRBV5-6; 7 positions agree with TRBD1. With 4 bases clipped from V and 5 bases from J, the junction kept 11 bases outside the gene matches. The CDR3 totals 15 residues. Germline CDR1 is SGHDT and CDR2 is YYEEEE. The CDR3 sequence is CASSLSGQRFYGYTF. CDR3 bases: TGTGCCAGCAGCCTATCGGGACAGAGGTTTTATGGCTACACCTTC.

This clone was counted only a few times. This chain connects TRBV5-8 to TRBJ1-4; 7 nucleotides line up with TRBD1. The length of the CDR3 is 18 residues. With 0 bases clipped from V and 0 bases from J, the junction kept 8 bases outside the gene matches. Per germline, CDR1 SGHTS and CDR2 YDEGEE. As DNA, the CDR3 is TGTGCCAGCAGCTTGGGCAGGGGGTCCCAGGCAACTAATGAAAAACTGTTTTTT. Its translation is CASSLGRGSQATNEKLFF.

A single count supports this clone. This chain connects TRBV7-2 to TRBJ2-7; 10 bases line up with TRBD2. The CDR3 runs 14 residues. V dropped 11 bases and J dropped 0; count of bases not matched to a gene: 7. CDR1 is SGHTA, CDR2 FQGNSA, per germline. The CDR3 bases are TGTGCCTCTAGAGCGGGGGGGAGCTCCTACGAGCAGTACTTC. This codes for CASRAGGSSYEQYF.

As for this clone: In the same sample, other DNA sequences code for this CDR3. The chain has TRBV5-6 and TRBJ1-4; tentatively, D is TRBD1 (5 bases). CDR1 SGHDT and CDR2 YYEEEE come from the germline V gene. The germline V and J ends were trimmed by 0 bases and 7 bases, with 10 bases remaining between them. There are 14 residues in the CDR3. This chain's CDR3 is CASSLGGTGEKLFF. The CDR3 DNA reads TGTGCCAGCAGCTTGGGGGGGACTGGTGAAAAACTGTTTTTT.

The table lists this clone with a count of one. The chain recombines TRBV7-8 with TRBJ1-6; 7 bases align to TRBD1. The CDR3 contains 22 residues. Germline loops: CDR1 SGHVS, CDR2 FQNEAQ. Unmatched junction bases numbered 22, after V lost 5 bases and J lost 0 bases. The CDR3 sequence: CASSPRWDSQLRSSSYNSPLHF. The CDR3 DNA reads TGTGCCAGCAGCCCCCGGTGGGACAGTCAGCTGAGATCATCCTCCTATAATTCACCCCTCCACTTT.

This chain uses TRBV18 with TRBJ2-5; TRBD1 matches at 9 bases. Germline assignment: CDR1 KGHSH and CDR2 LQKENI. CDR3 length equals 14 residues. The trim removed 6 bases at V and 2 bases at J, leaving 4 bases unmatched. Written as DNA, the CDR3 is TGTGCCAGCTCTCCGGGACAGGGTCAAGAGACCCAGTACTTC. Translating gives CASSPGQGQETQYF.

This chain uses TRBV10-3 with TRBJ1-1; TRBD1 agrees at 9 bases. The length of the CDR3 is 14 residues. V lost 5 bases, J lost 3 bases, and 4 bases stayed unmatched. The V gene's germline CDR1 is ENHRY and CDR2 SYGVKD. The CDR3, as DNA: TGTGCCATCAGTCGGGACAGGGAGGACACTGAAGCTTTCTTT. It yields the protein CAISRDREDTEAFF.

This clone was picked up a small number of times. One end of the junction does not line up with germline, which may come from a read error. This chain joins TRBV6-1 and TRBJ1-2; 7 bases are shared with TRBD1. Germline V gene data show CDR1 as MNHNS and CDR2 as SASEGT. CDR3 length equals 15 residues. The CDR3 sequence is CGSDAGGIRNYGYTF. DNA for the CDR3: TGTGGCAGCGATGCAGGGGGAATACGAAACTATGGCTACACCTTC.

Here the CDR3 DNA reads TGTGCCAGCAGGTCCCCGGGTAGCTCCTACGAGCAGTACTTC. Protein sequence: CASRSPGSSYEQYF. The rearrangement uses TRBV27 and TRBJ2-7; D call uncertain. V shed 6 bases and J shed 0 bases, with 12 bases lying between them. This CDR3 is built from 14 residues. Germline assignment: CDR1 MNHEY and CDR2 SMNVEV (reference sequence).

This chain connects TRBV2 to TRBJ2-7; 7 nucleotides agree with TRBD2. This CDR3 spans 14 amino acids. With V trimmed by 7 bases and J by 7 bases, 13 bases remained unmatched. Germline V gene lookup returns CDR1 SNHLY and CDR2 FYNNEI. The CDR3 sequence: CASNWIQAGREQYF. The CDR3 DNA follows: TGTGCCAGCAACTGGATCCAAGCGGGAAGGGAGCAGTACTTC.

The rearrangement joins TRBV19 to TRBJ2-1, with D perhaps TRBD1 (6 bases). The germline V and J ends were trimmed by 3 bases and 9 bases, with 18 bases remaining between them. The CDR3 covers 15 residues. Germline lookup yields CDR1 LNHDA and CDR2 SQIVND (reference sequence). CDR3 loop: CASSIWTDPTGEQFF. For the CDR3, the DNA is TGTGCCAGTAGTATTTGGACAGACCCGACGGGTGAGCAGTTCTTC.

The chain recombines TRBV7-2 with TRBJ1-3, with TRBD1 matching over 7 bases. J gave up 8 bases and V 3 bases, and 7 bases lay outside the gene matches. The CDR3 consists of 14 residues. Germline V gene lookup returns CDR1 SGHTA and CDR2 FQGNSA. CDR3: CASSLRGPGDTIYF. CDR3 DNA sequence: TGTGCCAGCAGCTTGAGGGGGCCTGGGGACACCATATATTTT.

This chain connects TRBV29-1 to TRBJ2-5; 8 positions agree with TRBD1. The junction had 7 bases not matched to a gene; V was cut back by 0 bases and J by 1 base. The CDR3 extends over 16 amino acids. The germline gives CDR1 SQVTM, CDR2 ANQGSEA. For the CDR3, the DNA is TGCAGCGTTGAAGATCTCGACAGGGGATCCCAAGAGACCCAGTACTTC. Translating gives CSVEDLDRGSQETQYF.

V gene TRBV28 combines with J gene TRBJ2-4, with D tentatively TRBD2 (5 bases). V lost 5 bases and J 6 bases, leaving 11 bases between the germline ends. Germline V gene data show CDR1 as MDHEN and CDR2 as SYDVKM. This CDR3 is 13 amino acids long. The CDR3 protein is CASSPYSGNIQYF. DNA of the CDR3: TGTGCCAGCAGTCCTTACAGCGGAAACATTCAGTACTTC. The full variable domain, in which reference TRBV28 and TRBJ2-4 provide the parts outside the CDR3, is DVKVTQSSRYLVKRTGEKVFLECVQDMDHENMFWYRQDPGLGLRLIYFSYDVKMKEKGDIPEGYSVSREKKERFSLILESASTNQTSMYLCASSPYSGNIQYFGAGTRLSVL.

V usage is TRBV7-2 and J usage is TRBJ2-7, with D maybe TRBD2 (6 bases). V was clipped by 7 bases and J by 3 bases, with 19 bases between them. The CDR3 has 15 amino acids. Germline V CDR1 and CDR2: SGHTA, FQGNSA. DNA of the CDR3: TGTGCCAGCACCCCAAGCGCGGGACCCTACTACGAGCAGTACTTC. As protein: CASTPSAGPYYEQYF. The full variable domain, rest sourced from reference TRBV7-2 and TRBJ2-7, is GAGVSQSPSNKVTEKGKDVELRCDPISGHTALYWYRQSLGQGLEFLIYFQGNSAPDKSGLPSDRFSAERTGGSVSTLTIQRTQQEDSAVYLCASTPSAGPYYEQYFGPGTRLTVT.

The chain joins TRBV5-1 to TRBJ1-1; 10 bases align to TRBD1. CDR1 and CDR2 from the germline V gene are SGHRS and YFSETQ. This CDR3 has 14 residues. V lost 3 bases to trimming and J lost 1 base; unmatched junction nucleotides: 0. CDR3 in DNA: TGCGCCAGCAGCTGGACAGGGGGGAACACTGAAGCTTTCTTT. It translates to CASSWTGGNTEAFF. The full variable domain, with the rest looked up from reference TRBV5-1 and TRBJ1-1, is KAGVTQTPRYLIKTRGQQVTLSCSPISGHRSVSWYQQTPGQGLQFLFEYFSETQRNKGNFPGRFSGRQFSNSRSEMNVSTLELGDSALYLCASSWTGGNTEAFFGQGTRLTVV.

This rearrangement joins TRBV30 to TRBJ2-5; 8 nucleotides align to TRBD2. Germline lookup yields CDR1 GTSNPN and CDR2 SVGIG (reference sequence). CDR3 size: 16 residues. J lost 5 bases, V lost 7 bases, and 18 bases had no gene match. The CDR3 loop is CASSLRLPGGGETQYF. In DNA form, the CDR3 reads TGTGCCTCTTCCTTACGCCTACCGGGCGGGGGGGAGACCCAGTACTTC.

The count of this clone is one. The chain has TRBV7-9 and TRBJ2-1; 8 bases fit TRBD1. CDR1 and CDR2 (germline): SEHNR, FQNEAQ (reference sequence). Losses at the gene ends were 0 bases for V and 8 bases for J; bases not matched to a gene: 12. This CDR3 is built from 17 residues. The CDR3 region is CASSLAQGAGGTDEQFF. The DNA of the CDR3 is TGTGCCAGCAGCTTAGCCCAAGGGGCAGGGGGCACGGATGAGCAGTTCTTC.

The chain uses TRBV19 and TRBJ2-3; TRBD2 agrees at 8 bases. The germline gives CDR1 LNHDA, CDR2 SQIVND (reference sequence). J lost 5 bases, V lost 3 bases, and 10 bases had no gene match. This CDR3 is built from 16 residues. The CDR3 sequence: CASSIPKVAGLDTQYF. The DNA for the CDR3 is TGTGCCAGTAGTATCCCGAAGGTAGCGGGGTTAGATACGCAGTATTTT.